Listed below are T cell receptor beta chains from one sample, sequenced in a study of CD8 T cells in ankylosing spondylitis. TCRdb reanalysed the 5' RACE reads using MiXCR and keeps one entry per CDR3 protein. The sample yields fewer than 500,000 distinct CDR3 sequences, around 26% seen once. The specimen sequenced was blood, either unsorted or a sorted T cell fraction (not recorded which). These receptors originate from a male donor with ankylosing spondylitis. Both conserved end residues are part of each CDR3. Each record gives: J gene, V gene, clone size, D gene, CDR3 DNA, CDR3 protein. The D gene is left open where the match is weak. The size of a clone is reported for some rows only, either as once, few or many, or as a class for expanded clones.

TRBJ2-1 | TRBV7-2 | - | TRBD1 | TGTGCCAGCAGCCCTAGGGCTGGGACAGAGGGCTACAATGAGCAGTTCTTC | CASSPRAGTEGYNEQFF
TRBJ2-3 | TRBV5-1 | - | TRBD2 | TGCGCCAGCAGCTTCTCGACTAGCGGGAACACAGATACGCAGTATTTT | CASSFSTSGNTDTQYF
TRBJ2-2 | TRBV6-1 | - | - | TGTGCCAGCAGTCCCCGACCGGGACCCGCCGGGGAGCTGTTTTTT | CASSPRPGPAGELFF
TRBJ2-5 | TRBV12-3/TRBV12-4 | few | TRBD2 | TGTGCCAGCAGTTTAAGGGCTAGCGGGATACCCGAAGAGACCCAGTACTTC | CASSLRASGIPEETQYF
TRBJ1-5 | TRBV12-3/TRBV12-4 | few | TRBD1 | TGTGCCAGCCGGACAGGCCACAATCAGCCCCAGCATTTT | CASRTGHNQPQHF
TRBJ2-2 | TRBV11-2 | - | TRBD2 | TGTGCCAGCAGCCCCGTGGGACTAGTTCCCGGGGAGCTGTTTTTT | CASSPVGLVPGELFF
TRBJ2-1 | TRBV20-1 | few | - | TGCAGTGCTAGGGCTAGTAAGTACAATGAGCAGTTCTTC | CSARASKYNEQFF
TRBJ2-3 | TRBV7-2 | - | - | TGTGCCAGCAGTCGTCGGGTCCCCAGGGCAGATACGCAGTATTTT | CASSRRVPRADTQYF
TRBJ2-1 | TRBV20-1 | - | TRBD2 | TGCAGTGCTAGAGGTGGAACTAGCGGTGACAATGAGCAGTTCTTC | CSARGGTSGDNEQFF
TRBJ1-5 | TRBV12-3/TRBV12-4 | - | - | TGTGCCAGCAGTCAGGGGTACGGAAATCAGCCCCAGCATTTT | CASSQGYGNQPQHF
TRBJ1-4 | TRBV20-1 | - | TRBD1 | TGCAGTGCTAGAGATGGACAGGCCATAAATGAAAAACTGTTTTTT | CSARDGQAINEKLFF
TRBJ2-3 | TRBV24-1 | many | - | TGTGCCTCGAGAGGGCAGTTCACAGATACGCAGTATTTT | CASRGQFTDTQYF
TRBJ2-5 | TRBV4-1 | few | TRBD1 | TGCGCCAGCAGCCGGACCGGGACAGGGTATCAAGAGACCCAGTACTTC | CASSRTGTGYQETQYF
TRBJ1-4 | TRBV7-9 | - | - | TGTGCCAGCAGCTTACGGGATCTACCTTGGAAACTGTTTTTT | CASSLRDLPWKLFF
TRBJ2-1 | TRBV3-1 | few | TRBD2 | TGTGCCAGCAGCCATCCCCCCGGACTAGCGGGAGGGAGCTCCTACAATGAGCAGTTCTTC | CASSHPPGLAGGSSYNEQFF
TRBJ2-1 | TRBV29-1 | - | TRBD2 | TGCAGCGTTGCTGGACTAGCGGGCCATTCCAATGAGCAGTTCTTC | CSVAGLAGHSNEQFF
TRBJ1-4 | TRBV5-1 | - | TRBD1 | TGCGCCAGCAACCGGGACAGGGGTGAAAAACTGTTTTTT | CASNRDRGEKLFF
TRBJ1-5 | TRBV10-2 | few | - | TGCGCCAGCAACTCCCAGGGAGGGGGTCAGCCCCAGCATTTT | CASNSQGGGQPQHF
TRBJ1-1 | TRBV7-2 | - | - | TGTGCCAGCAGCTTCGCCCCGAACACTGAAGCTTTCTTT | CASSFAPNTEAFF
TRBJ2-1 | TRBV3-1 | few | TRBD1 | TGTGCCAGCAGCCAAGGATTCACAGGGGTTATGGATGAGCAGTTCTTC | CASSQGFTGVMDEQFF
TRBJ1-5 | TRBV10-3 | few | - | TGTGCCATCAGCCCTAGACTAGATCAGCCCCAGCATTTT | CAISPRLDQPQHF
TRBJ2-3 | TRBV5-1 | few | - | TGCGCCAGCAGCCCTTTAACAGGGTCAGATACGCAGTATTTT | CASSPLTGSDTQYF
TRBJ1-6 | TRBV6-1 | - | TRBD1 | TGTGCCAGCAGTCGGATCCCGGGACAGGGAAGCTCACCCCTCCACTTT | CASSRIPGQGSSPLHF
TRBJ2-1 | TRBV3-1 | - | - | TGTGCCAGCAGCCGTGGGACTTGGAATGAGCAGTTCTTC | CASSRGTWNEQFF
TRBJ1-1 | TRBV11-3 | - | TRBD1 | TGTGCCAGCAGCGCAGGGGGCAGATCCGAAGCTTTCTTT | CASSAGGRSEAFF
TRBJ1-6 | TRBV18 | many | - | TGTGCCAGCAGTCCCCGGAATTCACCCCTCCACTTT | CASSPRNSPLHF
TRBJ1-1 | TRBV5-1 | few | - | TGCGCCAGCAGCTTGGCCAGCAACAGTAGGACTGAAGCTTTCTTT | CASSLASNSRTEAFF
TRBJ2-1 | TRBV3-1 | - | - | TGTGCCAGCAGCCAAGAACGGGCAGTAAGACGCAATGAGCAGTTCTTC | CASSQERAVRRNEQFF
TRBJ2-3 | TRBV4-1 | few | TRBD2 | TGCGCCAGCAGCCAAGAAAGGACTAGCGGGAGCACAGATACGCAGTATTTT | CASSQERTSGSTDTQYF
TRBJ2-1 | TRBV10-2 | few | - | TGCGCCAGCAATCTTGACAGCTACAATGAGCAGTTCTTC | CASNLDSYNEQFF
TRBJ2-3 | TRBV27 | many | - | TGTGCCGTCTGGGAGGCAGGGGGGACAGATACGCAGTATTTT | CAVWEAGGTDTQYF
TRBJ1-1 | TRBV5-1 | - | - | TGCGCCAGCAGCTTGGGGCCCGGGACAATAAACACTGAAGCTTTCTTT | CASSLGPGTINTEAFF